These 21 T cell receptor beta chains came from one sample sequenced in a study of OX40 agonist ivuxolimab in advanced cancers. Produced via immunoSEQ multiplex PCR; TCRdb's table is partial and in-frame only. The sample lists 45,000 to 65,000 clones; 88% were seen once. The sequencing here drew on CD4+ or CD8+ T cells sorted from blood, taken in a trial of the OX40 agonist ivuxolimab. Every receptor here comes from an adult with an advanced solid tumor such as melanoma, head and neck, liver or kidney cancer.

With respect to this clone: The identical CDR3 is also encoded by other nucleotide sequences in the sample. V usage is TRBV9 and J usage is TRBJ1-3, with D possibly TRBD1 on 5 matching bases. The CDR3 extends over 14 amino acids. V lost 2 bases, J lost 0 bases, and 6 bases lay in between. Germline V CDR1 and CDR2: SGDLS, YYNGEE. The CDR3 is CASSVGDSGNTIYF. The CDR3 nucleotides read TGTGCCAGCAGCGTGGGGGACTCTGGAAACACCATATATTTT. The whole variable domain, filled in from reference TRBV9 and TRBJ1-3, reads DSGVTQTPKHLITATGQRVTLRCSPRSGDLSVYWYQQSLDQGLQFLIQYYNGEERAKGNILERFSAQQFPDLHSELNLSSLELGDSALYFCASSVGDSGNTIYFGEGSWLTVV.

This sequence joins TRBV27 and TRBJ2-1; weak D call: TRBD2 (5 bases). Germline values: CDR1 MNHEY, CDR2 SMNVEV (reference sequence). V lost 1 base and J 5 bases, leaving 12 bases between the germline ends. The CDR3 totals 15 residues. CDR3 protein: CASSLYGLSNNEQFF. For the CDR3, the DNA is TGTGCCAGCAGTTTATACGGACTGAGTAACAATGAGCAGTTCTTC.

The CDR3 DNA reads as TGTGCCAGCGCCAGGCTGGGCTCCTACGAGCAGTACTTC. This encodes CASARLGSYEQYF. The rearrangement links TRBV19 to TRBJ2-7; D not certain. Trimming took off 9 bases at V and 0 bases at J, with 12 bases between the two ends. The CDR3 extends over 13 amino acids. The germline V gene has CDR1 LNHDA and CDR2 SQIVND (reference sequence).

The chain couples TRBV5-4 to TRBJ1-5; perhaps TRBD1 as D (5 bases). CDR3 length equals 14 residues. V was cut by 0 bases and J by 7 bases, with 11 bases left in between. The germline gives CDR1 SGHNT, CDR2 YYREEE (reference sequence). The CDR3 spells CASSLGGARQPQHF. CDR3 in DNA: TGTGCCAGCAGCTTGGGCGGGGCAAGACAGCCCCAGCATTTT.

This chain joins TRBV7-9 and TRBJ2-2; weak D call: TRBD1 (6 bases). V gave up 9 bases and J gave up 6 bases, with 14 bases separating them. The CDR3 has 13 amino acids. Germline V gives CDR1 SEHNR, CDR2 FQNEAQ (reference sequence). The CDR3: CARRDPGAGELFF. In nucleotides, the CDR3 is TGTGCCAGACGGGACCCAGGGGCCGGGGAGCTGTTTTTT.

The V gene is TRBV28, the J gene TRBJ2-7; D ambiguous. CDR3 size: 14 residues. V was cut by 5 bases and J by 1 base, with 12 bases left in between. Germline lookup yields CDR1 MDHEN and CDR2 SYDVKM. CDR3 protein: CASSSEAVSYEQYV. The CDR3 DNA is TGTGCCAGCAGTAGCGAGGCAGTATCCTACGAGCAGTACGTC.

In its sample, this clone was seen once. The chain combines TRBV2 with TRBJ1-1; D might be TRBD1 (5 bases). Germline CDR1 is SNHLY and CDR2 is FYNNEI. The CDR3 sequence is 13 residues long. Trimming took off 10 bases at V and 1 base at J, with 13 bases between the two ends. DNA for the CDR3: TGTGCCAACGCACCGGGGGAGAACACTGAAGCTTTCTTT. This encodes CANAPGENTEAFF.

The chain is built from TRBV5-4 and TRBJ1-5, with D perhaps TRBD1 (6 bases). Germline V gene sequence: CDR1 SGHNT, CDR2 YYREEE (reference sequence). V lost 4 bases and J lost 7, with 18 bases in between. The CDR3 sequence is 15 residues long. The CDR3 reads CASSQDKQGIQPQHF. The CDR3 coding sequence is TGTGCCAGCAGCCAAGATAAACAGGGCATCCAGCCCCAGCATTTT.

Regarding this clone: Sequence at one end of the junction differs from germline and may be a read error. This same CDR3 is encoded by further DNA sequences in the sample. V usage is TRBV11-2 and J usage is TRBJ2-7; 8 nucleotides line up with TRBD2. CDR3 length equals 18 residues. Germline assignment: CDR1 SGHAT and CDR2 FQNNGV. DNA of the CDR3: TGTGCCAGCAGCTTAGATCTATTTTATGGCGGGAGGACGTACGAGCAGTATTTC. As protein: CASSLDLFYGGRTYEQYF. The variable domain in full, completed from reference TRBV11-2 and TRBJ2-7, reads EAGVAQSPRYKIIEKRQSVAFWCNPISGHATLYWYQQILGQGPKLLIQFQNNGVVDDSQLPKDRFSAERLKGVDSTLKIQPAKLEDSAVYLCASSLDLFYGGRTYEQYFGPGTRLTVT.

The V gene is TRBV4-1, the J gene TRBJ1-5; D not resolved. The V end was cut by 0 bases, the J end by 5 bases, with 5 bases between. Germline CDR1 is MGHRA and CDR2 is YSYEKL. This CDR3 has 13 amino acids. The CDR3 loop is CASSQDFDQPQHF. DNA for the CDR3: TGCGCCAGCAGCCAAGATTTTGATCAGCCCCAGCATTTT.

V usage is TRBV11-3 and J usage is TRBJ2-2; TRBD2 aligns across 9 bases. After removal of 5 bases from V and 6 bases from J, the junction contained 10 bases not matched to a gene. The CDR3 totals 16 residues. CDR1 is SGHNT and CDR2 is YENEEA in the germline V gene. CDR3 in DNA: TGTGCCAGCAGCCCGGGGACTAGCAGGTCCTCCGGGGAGCTGTTTTTT. Its translation is CASSPGTSRSSGELFF.

V is TRBV6-5 and J is TRBJ1-1, with a weak D call TRBD1 (6 bases). This CDR3 spans 16 amino acids. Germline assignment: CDR1 MNHEY and CDR2 SVGAGI. V lost 0 bases and J 5 bases, leaving 16 bases between the germline ends. CDR3 residues: CASSYSPDSEGTEAFF. As DNA, the CDR3 is TGTGCCAGCAGTTACTCGCCGGACAGTGAGGGGACTGAAGCTTTCTTT.

The gene calls are TRBV29-1 and TRBJ1-2; D gene unclear. With 4 bases removed from V and 4 bases from J, the gap between germline ends came to 10 bases. Germline V gene data show CDR1 as SQVTM and CDR2 as ANQGSEA. The CDR3 spans 12 residues. The CDR3 region is CSVGSFSYGYTF. CDR3 nucleotides: TGCAGCGTTGGTTCGTTCTCCTATGGCTACACCTTC.

The chain joins TRBV2 to TRBJ2-5; perhaps D is TRBD1 or TRBD2 (5 bases each). Germline CDR1 SNHLY, CDR2 FYNNEI. V was pared by 4 bases and J by 0 bases, with 9 bases between. CDR3 size: 14 residues. CDR3 bases: TGTGCCAGCAGTGGGGACCCGTACCAAGAGACCCAGTACTTC. Its protein product is CASSGDPYQETQYF.

This chain links TRBV29-1 with TRBJ2-1, with D unclear. Trimming took 4 bases from V and 6 from J, leaving 13 bases between them. The CDR3 runs 13 residues. Germline V CDR1 and CDR2: SQVTM, ANQGSEA. The CDR3 DNA follows: TGCAGCGTTGCGGCTCCCGTGGGCAATGAGCAGTTCTTC. Its translation is CSVAAPVGNEQFF.

CDR3 in amino acids: CASSPTGAEQFF. In nucleotides, the CDR3 is TGTGCCAGCAGCCCGACAGGGGCTGAGCAGTTCTTC. V usage is TRBV11-3 and J usage is TRBJ2-1; TRBD1 matches 8 bases. The CDR3 is 12 residues long. Germline lookup yields CDR1 SGHNT and CDR2 YENEEA. Trimming at V came to 5 bases and at J to 9 bases, leaving 3 bases not matched to a gene.

This chain connects TRBV6-5 to TRBJ2-7, with D maybe TRBD1 (5 bases). CDR3 length: 15 residues. The germline gives CDR1 MNHEY, CDR2 SVGAGI. V was pared by 0 bases and J by 2 bases, with 11 bases between. In DNA form, the CDR3 reads TGTGCCAGCAGTTACTCGGGGCAAGCCGCCTACGAGCAGTACGTC. The encoded protein is CASSYSGQAAYEQYV.

The rearrangement joins TRBV19 to TRBJ1-2; a weak D match, TRBD1 (5 bases). The CDR3 contains 17 residues. Trimming pared 2 bases from V and 5 bases from J, leaving 21 bases between. Germline lookup yields CDR1 LNHDA and CDR2 SQIVND (reference sequence). The CDR3 region is CASSIKEVRTPVYGYTF. In DNA form, the CDR3 reads TGTGCCAGTAGTATAAAGGAGGTCCGGACACCTGTTTATGGCTACACCTTC.

The V and J genes are TRBV7-9 and TRBJ2-5; possibly TRBD1 for D (5 bases). Trimming cost V 2 bases and J 1 base, with 11 bases left between them. From germline, CDR1 is SEHNR and CDR2 FQNEAQ (reference sequence). The CDR3 runs to 15 residues. As DNA, the CDR3 is TGTGCCAGCAGCTTATCTACGACAGCCCAAGAGACCCAGTACTTC. As protein: CASSLSTTAQETQYF.

J is TRBJ1-2 and V is TRBV11-2, with D unclear. V was cut by 4 bases and J by 7 bases, with 10 bases left in between. CDR3 length equals 12 residues. Germline-derived CDR1 and CDR2 are SGHAT and FQNNGV. CDR3 region: CASSSDTVGYTF. Here the CDR3 DNA reads TGTGCCAGCAGCTCTGACACTGTTGGCTACACCTTC.

The chain has TRBV5-5 and TRBJ1-2; D uncertain. From germline, CDR1 is SGHKS and CDR2 YYEKEE (reference sequence). V lost 6 bases, J lost 2 bases, and 5 bases lay in between. CDR3 length: 11 amino acids. CDR3 nucleotides: TGTGCCAGCAAAGGAAACTATGGCTACACCTTC. Protein: CASKGNYGYTF.